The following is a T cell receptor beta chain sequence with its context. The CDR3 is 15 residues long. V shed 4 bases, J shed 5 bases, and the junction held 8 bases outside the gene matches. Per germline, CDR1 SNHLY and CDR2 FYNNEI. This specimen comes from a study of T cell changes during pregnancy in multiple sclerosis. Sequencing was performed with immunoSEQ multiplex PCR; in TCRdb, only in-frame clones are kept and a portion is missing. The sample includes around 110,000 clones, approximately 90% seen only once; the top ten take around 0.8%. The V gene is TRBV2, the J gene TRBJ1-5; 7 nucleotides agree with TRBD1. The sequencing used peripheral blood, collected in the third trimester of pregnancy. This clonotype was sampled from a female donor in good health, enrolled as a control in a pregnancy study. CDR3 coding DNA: TGTGCCAGCAGTGGACAGGGTGGTCTATATCAGCCCCAGCATTTT. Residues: CASSGQGGLYQPQHF.